This is a list of T cell receptor beta chains from one sample in a study of CD8 T cells in Susac syndrome. TCRdb re-called the immunoSEQ multiplex PCR reads with MiXCR, one entry per CDR3 protein. The sample has 45,000 to 60,000 distinct CDR3 sequences, 80% to 95% seen once; the top ten hold around 0.42%. What was sequenced was CD8+ T cells from PBMCs. The receptors here all came from a human donor in good health. Each CDR3 is given with its conserved first and last residue. D genes are given only for firm matches.

d_gene	v_gene	j_gene	CDR3aa	CDR3nt
NA	TRBV27	TRBJ1-3	CASSLSVLSGNTIYF	TGTGCCAGCAGTTTGAGCGTCCTCTCTGGAAACACCATATATTTT
NA	TRBV2	TRBJ1-2	CASSERVASYSGYTF	TGTGCCAGCAGTGAAAGGGTCGCCAGTTACTCTGGCTACACCTTC
NA	TRBV7-9	TRBJ1-2	CASSFPDRSRYGYTF	TGTGCCAGCAGCTTTCCGGACAGATCGAGATATGGCTACACCTTC
TRBD2	TRBV6-2/TRBV6-3	TRBJ2-2	CASGLAGGTGELFF	TGTGCCAGCGGACTAGCGGGAGGGACCGGGGAGCTGTTTTTT
TRBD1	TRBV10-3	TRBJ1-5	CAISAGRTGDNQPQHF	TGTGCCATCAGTGCGGGACGGACAGGGGACAATCAGCCCCAGCATTTT
TRBD1	TRBV2	TRBJ1-5	CASSAPQGALSNQPQHF	TGTGCCAGCAGTGCACCCCAGGGGGCGCTTAGCAATCAGCCCCAGCATTTT
TRBD2	TRBV6-1	TRBJ2-1	CASSEARLAGNEQFF	TGTGCCAGCAGTGAAGCGCGGCTAGCGGGCAATGAGCAGTTCTTC
NA	TRBV4-1	TRBJ2-2	CASSQGQLGGELFF	TGCGCCAGCAGCCAAGGCCAGCTCGGCGGGGAGCTGTTTTTT
TRBD2	TRBV2	TRBJ2-3	CASSVYLAGGPDTQYF	TGTGCCAGCAGTGTTTATCTAGCGGGAGGACCAGATACGCAGTATTTT
TRBD1	TRBV6-2/TRBV6-3	TRBJ1-5	CASSYGQGAGQPQHF	TGTGCCAGCAGTTACGGACAGGGGGCAGGTCAGCCCCAGCATTTT
TRBD2	TRBV6-1	TRBJ2-1	CASRWGGSPYNEQFF	TGTGCCAGCAGATGGGGCGGGAGTCCCTACAATGAGCAGTTCTTC
NA	TRBV4-1	TRBJ1-1	CASSQERIGFEAFF	TGCGCCAGCAGCCAAGAAAGGATTGGTTTTGAAGCTTTCTTT
NA	TRBV27	TRBJ1-1	CASKSDINTEAFF	TGTGCCAGCAAATCGGACATTAACACTGAAGCTTTCTTT
TRBD1	TRBV13	TRBJ2-2	CASTNSGTGYTGELFF	TGTGCCAGCACCAACTCCGGGACAGGCTACACCGGGGAGCTGTTTTTT
NA	TRBV10-2	TRBJ1-2	CASSLSPTVNYGYTF	TGCGCCAGCAGTTTATCCCCGACAGTAAACTATGGCTACACCTTC
NA	TRBV9	TRBJ2-3	CASSPTDYQGSDTQYF	TGTGCCAGCAGCCCAACTGACTACCAAGGATCCGATACGCAGTATTTT
TRBD1	TRBV19	TRBJ1-5	CASSTYDRGDQPQHF	TGTGCCAGTAGTACCTATGACAGGGGAGATCAGCCCCAGCATTTT
NA	TRBV7-2	TRBJ1-2	CASSSSRAYQANYGYTF	TGTGCCAGCAGCTCGTCGAGAGCGTATCAAGCTAACTATGGCTACACCTTC
NA	TRBV18	TRBJ2-3	CASSDALQDTDTQYF	TGTGCCAGCTCAGATGCCCTTCAAGACACAGATACGCAGTATTTT
TRBD1	TRBV20-1	TRBJ1-2	CSAHIRDRGLTNYGYTF	TGCAGTGCTCACATCCGGGACAGGGGTCTCACCAACTATGGCTACACCTTC